This TCR beta chain was sequenced during a study of CD8 T cells in Susac syndrome. CDR3 length equals 14 residues. The junction had 5 bases not matched to a gene; V was cut back by 1 base and J by 8 bases. The V gene's germline CDR1 is LGHDT and CDR2 YNNKEL (reference sequence). Blood CD8+ and CD4+ T cells underwent high-throughput TCR beta sequencing. Multiple sclerosis controls were treatment-naive patients with stable or active relapsing-remitting disease. The CD8+ and CD4+ T cells were isolated magnetically using a negative isolation approach, whereas the TEMRA cells were enriched by FACS. The authors reverse transcribed about 0.5 to 1 ug RNA with random hexamers. The CDR3 of TCR beta was amplified by immunoSEQ multiplex PCR across 54 Vbeta and 13 Jbeta. MiXCR, applied by TCRdb to the immunoSEQ multiplex PCR reads, yields one record per CDR3 protein. The sample records roughly 400,000 distinct CDR3 sequences, approximately 85% being singletons.

This chain connects TRBV3-1 to TRBJ2-4; TRBD1 matches 7 bases. Source material: CD8+ T cells from PBMCs. The source is a human donor with multiple sclerosis. As DNA, the CDR3 is TGTGCCAGCAGCCAAGTTTTACAGGGGCACATTCAGTACTTC. It translates to CASSQVLQGHIQYF.